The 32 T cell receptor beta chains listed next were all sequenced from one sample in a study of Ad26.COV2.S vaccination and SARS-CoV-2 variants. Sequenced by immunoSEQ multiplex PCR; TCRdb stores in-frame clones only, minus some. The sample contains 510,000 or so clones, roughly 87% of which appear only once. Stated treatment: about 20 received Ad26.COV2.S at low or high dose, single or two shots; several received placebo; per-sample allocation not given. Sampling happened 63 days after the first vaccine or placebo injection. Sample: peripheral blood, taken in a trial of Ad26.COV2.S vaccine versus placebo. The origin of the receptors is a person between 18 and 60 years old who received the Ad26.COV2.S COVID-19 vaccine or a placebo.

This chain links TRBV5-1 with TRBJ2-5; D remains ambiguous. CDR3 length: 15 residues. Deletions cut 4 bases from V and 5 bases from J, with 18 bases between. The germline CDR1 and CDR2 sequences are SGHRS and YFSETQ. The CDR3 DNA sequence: TGCGCCAGCAGCCCGACAACGGTAGGGATGGAGACCCAGTACTTC. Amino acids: CASSPTTVGMETQYF. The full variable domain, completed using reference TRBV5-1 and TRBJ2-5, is KAGVTQTPRYLIKTRGQQVTLSCSPISGHRSVSWYQQTPGQGLQFLFEYFSETQRNKGNFPGRFSGRQFSNSRSEMNVSTLELGDSALYLCASSPTTVGMETQYFGPGTRLLVL.

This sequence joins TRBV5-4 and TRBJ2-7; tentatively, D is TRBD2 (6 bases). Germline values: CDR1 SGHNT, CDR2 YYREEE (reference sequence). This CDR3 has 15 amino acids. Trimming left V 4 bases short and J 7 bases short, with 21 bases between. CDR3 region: CASSVSGTLRNEQYF. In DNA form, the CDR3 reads TGTGCCAGCAGCGTCTCGGGGACTCTAAGGAATGAGCAGTACTTC.

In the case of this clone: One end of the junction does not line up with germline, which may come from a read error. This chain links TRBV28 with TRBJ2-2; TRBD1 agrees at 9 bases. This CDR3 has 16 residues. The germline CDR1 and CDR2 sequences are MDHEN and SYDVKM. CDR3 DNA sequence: TGTGCCAGCAGTGTGTACGGGACAGGGAACGCCGGGGAGCTGTTTTTT. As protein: CASSVYGTGNAGELFF.

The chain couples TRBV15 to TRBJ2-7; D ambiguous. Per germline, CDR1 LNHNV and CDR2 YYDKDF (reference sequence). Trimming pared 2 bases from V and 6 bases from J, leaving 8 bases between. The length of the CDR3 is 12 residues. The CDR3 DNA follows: TGTGCCACCAGCAGACAGGTGGGCGAGCAGTACTTC. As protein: CATSRQVGEQYF.

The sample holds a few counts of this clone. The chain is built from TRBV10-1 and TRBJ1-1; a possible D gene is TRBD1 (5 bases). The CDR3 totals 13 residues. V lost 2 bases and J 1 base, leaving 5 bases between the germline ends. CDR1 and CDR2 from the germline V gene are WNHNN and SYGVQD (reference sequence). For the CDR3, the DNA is TGCGCCAGCAGTGAGGGGGGGAACACTGAAGCTTTCTTT. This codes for CASSEGGNTEAFF.

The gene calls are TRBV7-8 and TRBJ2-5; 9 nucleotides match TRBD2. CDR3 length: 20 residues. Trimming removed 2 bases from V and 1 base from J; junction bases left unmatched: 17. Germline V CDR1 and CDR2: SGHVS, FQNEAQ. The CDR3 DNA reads TGTGCCAGCAGCTTAAATCCCCCACGCGGGACTAGCCTACTCCAAGAGACCCAGTACTTC. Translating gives CASSLNPPRGTSLLQETQYF.

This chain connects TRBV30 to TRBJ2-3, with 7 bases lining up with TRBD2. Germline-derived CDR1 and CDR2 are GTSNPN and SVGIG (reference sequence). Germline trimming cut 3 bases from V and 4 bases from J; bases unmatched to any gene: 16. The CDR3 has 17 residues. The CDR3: CAWRDPGRAQSADTQYF. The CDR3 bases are TGTGCCTGGAGAGACCCGGGGAGGGCCCAATCGGCAGATACGCAGTATTTT.

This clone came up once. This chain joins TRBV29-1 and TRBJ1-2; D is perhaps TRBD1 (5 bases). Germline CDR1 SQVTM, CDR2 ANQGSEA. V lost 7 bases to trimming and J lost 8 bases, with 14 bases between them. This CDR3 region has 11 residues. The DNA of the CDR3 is TGCAGCGCTACCGGGAGGGGAGGCTACACCTTC. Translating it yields CSATGRGGYTF.

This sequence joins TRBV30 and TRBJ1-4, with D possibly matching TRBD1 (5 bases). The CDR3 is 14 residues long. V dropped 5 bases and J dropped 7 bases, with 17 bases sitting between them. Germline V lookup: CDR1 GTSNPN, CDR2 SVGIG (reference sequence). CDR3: CAWSRGGLREKLFF. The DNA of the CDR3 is TGTGCCTGGTCACGTGGGGGATTGCGTGAAAAACTGTTTTTT.

CDR3 sequence (DNA): TGTGCCTGGATTTGGGAATTTGGCACTGAAGCTTTCTTT. Residues: CAWIWEFGTEAFF. J is TRBJ1-1 and V is TRBV30, with unresolved D. In germline, CDR1 is GTSNPN, CDR2 SVGIG (reference sequence). V was trimmed by 4 bases and J by 4 bases, leaving 13 bases between them. This CDR3 is 13 amino acids long.

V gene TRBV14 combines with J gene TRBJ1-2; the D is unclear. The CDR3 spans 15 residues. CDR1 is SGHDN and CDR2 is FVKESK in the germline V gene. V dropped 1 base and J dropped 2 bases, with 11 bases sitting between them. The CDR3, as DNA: TGTGCCAGCAGCCAAGGGAATAAATGGAACTATGGCTACACCTTC. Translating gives CASSQGNKWNYGYTF.

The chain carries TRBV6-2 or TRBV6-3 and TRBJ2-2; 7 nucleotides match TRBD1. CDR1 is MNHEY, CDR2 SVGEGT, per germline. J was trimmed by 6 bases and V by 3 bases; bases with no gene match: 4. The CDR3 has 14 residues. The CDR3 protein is CASSYTGVPGELFF. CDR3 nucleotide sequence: TGTGCCAGCAGTTATACAGGGGTCCCCGGGGAGCTGTTTTTT.

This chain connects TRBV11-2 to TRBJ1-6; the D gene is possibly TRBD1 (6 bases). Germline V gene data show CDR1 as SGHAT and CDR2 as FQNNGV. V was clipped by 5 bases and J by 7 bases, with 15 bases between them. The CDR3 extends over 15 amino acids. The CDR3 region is CASSQAGAGNSPLHF. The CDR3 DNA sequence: TGTGCCAGCAGCCAGGCGGGGGCGGGGAATTCACCCCTCCACTTT.

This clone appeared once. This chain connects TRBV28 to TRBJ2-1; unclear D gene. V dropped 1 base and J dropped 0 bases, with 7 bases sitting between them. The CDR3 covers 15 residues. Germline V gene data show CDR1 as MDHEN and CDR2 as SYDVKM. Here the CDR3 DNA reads TGTGCCAGCAGTTTATTCGGTGACTCCTACAATGAGCAGTTCTTC. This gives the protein CASSLFGDSYNEQFF.

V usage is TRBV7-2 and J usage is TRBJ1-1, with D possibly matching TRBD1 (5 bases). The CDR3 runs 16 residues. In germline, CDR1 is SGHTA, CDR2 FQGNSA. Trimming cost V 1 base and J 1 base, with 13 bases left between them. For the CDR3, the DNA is TGTGCCAGCAGCTTAGTAGGGACCCGGAGGAACACTGAAGCTTTCTTT. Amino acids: CASSLVGTRRNTEAFF.

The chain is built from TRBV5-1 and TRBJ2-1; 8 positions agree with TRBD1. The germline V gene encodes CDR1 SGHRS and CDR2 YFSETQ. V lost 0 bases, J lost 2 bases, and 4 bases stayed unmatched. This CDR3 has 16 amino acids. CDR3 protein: CASSLVATGAYNEQFF. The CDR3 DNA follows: TGCGCCAGCAGCTTGGTTGCGACAGGGGCCTACAATGAGCAGTTCTTC.

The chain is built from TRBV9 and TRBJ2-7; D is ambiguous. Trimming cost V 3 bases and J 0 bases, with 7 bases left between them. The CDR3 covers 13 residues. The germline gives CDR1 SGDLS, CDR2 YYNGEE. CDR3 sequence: CASSGKGSYEQYF. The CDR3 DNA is TGTGCCAGCAGCGGAAAGGGCTCCTACGAGCAGTACTTC.

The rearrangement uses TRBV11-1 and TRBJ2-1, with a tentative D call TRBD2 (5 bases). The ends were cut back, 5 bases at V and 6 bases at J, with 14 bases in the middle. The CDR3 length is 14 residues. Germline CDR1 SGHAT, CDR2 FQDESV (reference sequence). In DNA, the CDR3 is TGTGCCAGCAGCCTGAGGGATTTGGTCAATGAGCAGTTCTTC. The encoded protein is CASSLRDLVNEQFF.

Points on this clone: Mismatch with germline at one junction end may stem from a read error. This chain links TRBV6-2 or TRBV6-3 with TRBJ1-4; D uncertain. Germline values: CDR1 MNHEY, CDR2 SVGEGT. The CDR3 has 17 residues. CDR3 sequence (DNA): TGTGCCAGCAGTGACTACAAGAGGAGCAGAGACCATGAAAAGCTGTTTTTT. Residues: CASSDYKRSRDHEKLFF.

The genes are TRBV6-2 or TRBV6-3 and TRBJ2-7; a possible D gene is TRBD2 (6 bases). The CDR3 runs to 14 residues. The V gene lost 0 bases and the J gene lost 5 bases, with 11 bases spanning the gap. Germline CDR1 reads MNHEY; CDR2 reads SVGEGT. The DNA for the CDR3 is TGTGCCAGCAGTTACTCAACGGGAGTCCACGAGCAGTACTTC. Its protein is CASSYSTGVHEQYF.

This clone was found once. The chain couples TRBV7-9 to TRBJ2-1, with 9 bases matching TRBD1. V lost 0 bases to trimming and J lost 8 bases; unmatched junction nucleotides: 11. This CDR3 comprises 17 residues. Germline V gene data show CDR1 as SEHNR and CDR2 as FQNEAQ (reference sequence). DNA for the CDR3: TGTGCCAGCAGCTTAGCGGCCGGGACAGGGATGGGGGATGAGCAGTTCTTC. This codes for CASSLAAGTGMGDEQFF.

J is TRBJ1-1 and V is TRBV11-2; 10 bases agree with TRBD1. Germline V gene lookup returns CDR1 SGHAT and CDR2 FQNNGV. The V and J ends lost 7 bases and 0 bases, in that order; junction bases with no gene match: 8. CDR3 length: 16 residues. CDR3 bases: TGTGCCAGCAAGGGGTCGACAGGGGGCCTGAACACTGAAGCTTTCTTT. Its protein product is CASKGSTGGLNTEAFF.

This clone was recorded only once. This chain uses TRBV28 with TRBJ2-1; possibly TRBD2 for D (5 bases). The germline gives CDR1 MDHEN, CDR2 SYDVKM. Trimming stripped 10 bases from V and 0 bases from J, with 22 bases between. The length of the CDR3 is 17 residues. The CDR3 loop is CATLPPGLARSYNEQFF. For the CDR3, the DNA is TGTGCCACCCTCCCCCCCGGGCTAGCCCGCTCCTACAATGAGCAGTTCTTC.

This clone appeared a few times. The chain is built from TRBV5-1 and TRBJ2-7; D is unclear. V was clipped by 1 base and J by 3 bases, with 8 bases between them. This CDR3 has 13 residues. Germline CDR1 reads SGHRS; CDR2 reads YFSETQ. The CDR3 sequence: CASSLQVSYEQYF. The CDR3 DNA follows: TGCGCCAGCAGCTTGCAGGTGAGCTACGAGCAGTACTTC.

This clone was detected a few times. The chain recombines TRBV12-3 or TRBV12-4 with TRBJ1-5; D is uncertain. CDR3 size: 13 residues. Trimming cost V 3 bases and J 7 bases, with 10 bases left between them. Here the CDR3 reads CASSLSPMQPQHF. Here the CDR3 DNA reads TGTGCCAGCAGTTTGTCTCCGATGCAGCCCCAGCATTTT.

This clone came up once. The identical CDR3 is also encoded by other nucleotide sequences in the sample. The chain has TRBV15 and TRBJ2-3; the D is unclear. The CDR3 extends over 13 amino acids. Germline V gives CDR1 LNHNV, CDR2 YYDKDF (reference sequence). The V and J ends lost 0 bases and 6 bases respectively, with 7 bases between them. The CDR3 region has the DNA TGTGCCACCAGCAGAGACCTAGGGGATACGCAGTATTTT. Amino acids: CATSRDLGDTQYF.

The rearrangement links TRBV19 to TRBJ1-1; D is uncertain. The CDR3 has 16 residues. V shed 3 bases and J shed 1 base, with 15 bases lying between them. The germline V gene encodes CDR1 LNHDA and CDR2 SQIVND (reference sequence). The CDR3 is CASSMSVRAQNTEAFF. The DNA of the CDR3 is TGTGCCAGTAGTATGAGCGTGAGGGCCCAGAACACTGAAGCTTTCTTT.

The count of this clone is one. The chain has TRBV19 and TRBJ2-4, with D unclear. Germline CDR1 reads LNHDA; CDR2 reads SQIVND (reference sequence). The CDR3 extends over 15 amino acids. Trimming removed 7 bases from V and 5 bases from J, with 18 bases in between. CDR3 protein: CASTRLAEGQNIQYF. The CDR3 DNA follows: TGTGCCAGTACCCGACTCGCGGAAGGCCAAAACATTCAGTACTTC. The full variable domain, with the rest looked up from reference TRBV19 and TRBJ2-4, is DGGITQSPKYLFRKEGQNVTLSCEQNLNHDAMYWYRQDPGQGLRLIYYSQIVNDFQKGDIAEGYSVSREKKESFPLTVTSAQKNPTAFYLCASTRLAEGQNIQYFGAGTRLSVL.

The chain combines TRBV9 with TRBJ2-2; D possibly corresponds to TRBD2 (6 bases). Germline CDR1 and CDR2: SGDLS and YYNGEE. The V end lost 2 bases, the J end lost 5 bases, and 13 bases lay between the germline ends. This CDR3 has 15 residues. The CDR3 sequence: CASSVDSGPTGELFF. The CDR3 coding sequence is TGTGCCAGCAGCGTTGATAGCGGACCAACCGGGGAGCTGTTTTTT.

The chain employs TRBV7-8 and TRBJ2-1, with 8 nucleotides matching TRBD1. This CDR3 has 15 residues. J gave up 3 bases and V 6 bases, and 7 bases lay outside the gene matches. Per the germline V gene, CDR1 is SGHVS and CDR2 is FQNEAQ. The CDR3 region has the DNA TGTGCCAGCAGTCTCGGGACAGGATTCTACAATGAGCAGTTCTTC. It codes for CASSLGTGFYNEQFF.

DNA of the CDR3: TGCGCCAGCAGTGGCTCGTGGACTAGCGACCCCAATGAGCAGTTCTTC. Translated, it gives CASSGSWTSDPNEQFF. The V and J genes are TRBV10-1 and TRBJ2-1, with 9 bases aligning to TRBD2. After removal of 4 bases from V and 6 bases from J, the junction contained 10 bases not matched to a gene. Germline V gives CDR1 WNHNN, CDR2 SYGVQD (reference sequence). CDR3 length: 16 amino acids.

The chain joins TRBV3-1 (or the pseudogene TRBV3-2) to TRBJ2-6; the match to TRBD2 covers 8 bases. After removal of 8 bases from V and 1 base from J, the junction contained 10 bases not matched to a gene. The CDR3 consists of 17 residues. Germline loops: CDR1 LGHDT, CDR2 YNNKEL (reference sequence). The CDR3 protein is CASGSIGRGSGANVLTF. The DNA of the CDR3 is TGTGCCAGCGGATCTATCGGGAGGGGGTCTGGGGCCAACGTCCTGACTTTC.